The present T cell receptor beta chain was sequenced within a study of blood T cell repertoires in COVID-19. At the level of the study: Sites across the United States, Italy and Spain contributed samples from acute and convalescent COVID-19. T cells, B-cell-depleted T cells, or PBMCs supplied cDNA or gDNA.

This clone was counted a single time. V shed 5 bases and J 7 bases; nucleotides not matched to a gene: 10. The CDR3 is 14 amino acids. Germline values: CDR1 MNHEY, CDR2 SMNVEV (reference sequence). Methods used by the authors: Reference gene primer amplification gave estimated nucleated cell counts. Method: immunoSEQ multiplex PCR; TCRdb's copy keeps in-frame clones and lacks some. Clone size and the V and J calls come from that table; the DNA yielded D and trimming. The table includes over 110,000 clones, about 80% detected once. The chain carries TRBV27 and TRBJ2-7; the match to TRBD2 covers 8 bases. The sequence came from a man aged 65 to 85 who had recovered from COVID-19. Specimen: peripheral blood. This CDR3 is CASSRGGDVREQYF. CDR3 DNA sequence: TGTGCCAGCAGTCGGGGGGGGGACGTGCGGGAGCAGTACTTC.